This TCR beta chain originates from a study of cytomegalovirus exposure and HLA in healthy donors. Study-wide results and caveats: Certain sequence variants were highly shared and formed a cluster, and this cluster was likely a sequencing artifact.

Regarding this clone: The antigen remains undetermined.

The study ran its PCR with 60 Vbeta and 13 Jbeta primers. The repertoire was sequenced with immunoSEQ multiplex PCR; TCRdb's copy has only in-frame clones and lacks some. Its listing shows approximately 92,000 clones. The CDR3 is 13 amino acids. Germline V CDR1 and CDR2: SGHTA, FQGTGA. Trimming took off 5 bases at V and 1 base at J, with 8 bases between the two ends. The clonotype originates from a woman aged 25 to 39 in good health and CMV-seronegative. What was sequenced was PBMCs. The rearrangement links TRBV7-3 to TRBJ2-5, with D possibly TRBD1 on 6 matching bases. CDR3 in amino acids: CASSPGAQETQYF. CDR3 bases: TGTGCCAGCAGCCCAGGGGCCCAAGAGACCCAGTACTTC.